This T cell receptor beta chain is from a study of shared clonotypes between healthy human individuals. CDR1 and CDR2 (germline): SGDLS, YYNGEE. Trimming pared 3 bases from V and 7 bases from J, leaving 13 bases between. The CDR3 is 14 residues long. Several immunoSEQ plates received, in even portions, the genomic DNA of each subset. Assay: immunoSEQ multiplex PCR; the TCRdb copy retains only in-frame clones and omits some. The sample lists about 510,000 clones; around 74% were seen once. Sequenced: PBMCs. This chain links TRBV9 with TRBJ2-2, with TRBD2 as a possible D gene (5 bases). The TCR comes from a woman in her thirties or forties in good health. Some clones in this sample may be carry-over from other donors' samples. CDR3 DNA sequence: TGTGCCAGCAGCGGAGGAGGTTCATACGGGGAGCTGTTTTTT. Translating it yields CASSGGGSYGELFF.